This TCR beta chain was recovered during a study of T-cell reconstitution after alpha-beta-depleted transplantation in children. General observations from the study: Several hundred graft clones that had expanded were reportedly the source of alpha-beta T cells about two months after transplant. At the one-year point after transplant, T-cell counts and TCRbeta diversity were found to come mostly from T cells that had been newly produced. Elevated TCRbeta diversity at day 60 was traced, in some patients, to surviving recipient T cells and thymic progenitors.

CDR1 is ENHRY, CDR2 SYGVKD, per germline. The germline V and J ends were trimmed by 6 bases and 3 bases, with 12 bases remaining between them. The CDR3 contains 13 residues. In its sample, this clonotype was seen a few times. Antigen specificity is unknown. Preparing the TCRbeta library involved the use of unique molecular identifiers. TCRdb reprocessed the PCR reads via MiXCR and lists one record per CDR3 protein. The data show 450,000 to 600,000 distinct CDR3 sequences, 10% to 15% seen once. The clonotype comes from a male patient between 5 and 17 years old who had a stem cell transplant for acute myeloid leukemia, so the T cells may come from the graft donor. The sequences come from PBMCs, mostly from graft donor cells, collected 360 days after TCRalphabeta/CD19-depleted stem cell transplant. This chain joins TRBV10-3 and TRBJ2-7; D not resolved. The CDR3 region is CAIRTTPLYEQYF. The CDR3 nucleotides read TGTGCCATCAGGACAACCCCTCTCTACGAGCAGTACTTC.